The next 30 T cell receptor beta chains were all read from a single sample in a study of T cells after posttransplantation cyclophosphamide. Control samples came 1 year after myeloablative marrow transplants with methotrexate plus calcineurin inhibitor. Here immunoSEQ multiplex PCR was the method, and the copy in TCRdb shows in-frame clones only, minus some. The sample has tens of thousands of clones, 75% to 90% seen once. Source: PBMCs, taken about 360 days after allogeneic stem cell transplant with calcineurin inhibitor and methotrexate. These TCRs come from a female patient in her thirties or forties who received an allogeneic stem cell transplant from an unrelated donor, was CMV-positive, and had acute and chronic GVHD. Some T cells may originate from the graft donor.

The DNA for the CDR3 is TGTGCCAGTAGTAGTGAGACAGGAAATCCAAGAGTAGCCAAAAACATTCAGTACTTC. This codes for CASSSETGNPRVAKNIQYF. The chain employs TRBV19 and TRBJ2-4; the D gene is possibly TRBD1 (6 bases). Germline values: CDR1 LNHDA, CDR2 SQIVND (reference sequence). This CDR3 is 19 amino acids long. V lost 4 bases and J lost 0, with 22 bases in between.

V and J are TRBV25-1 and TRBJ1-5; 7 bases agree with TRBD1. The V gene's germline CDR1 is MGHDK and CDR2 SYGVNS. The trim removed 3 bases at V and 5 bases at J, leaving 7 bases unmatched. This CDR3 region has 15 residues. The CDR3 protein is CASSDVAQGDQPQHF. CDR3 sequence (DNA): TGTGCCAGCAGTGACGTTGCCCAGGGGGATCAGCCCCAGCATTTT.

This clone came up a few times. The gene calls are TRBV12-2 and TRBJ1-1; the table gives TRBD1 as D, unverified against the DNA. TRBV12-2 represents a pseudogene. This CDR3 has 16 residues. CDR3 protein: CASRLAVVDMNTEAFF. CDR3 bases: TGTGCAAGTCGCTTAGCGGTGGTGGACATGAACACTGAAGCTTTCTTT.

The gene calls are TRBV18 and TRBJ2-1; TRBD2 matches 7 bases. Trimming at V came to 3 bases and at J to 3 bases, leaving 5 bases not matched to a gene. CDR1 KGHSH and CDR2 LQKENI come from the germline V gene. The length of the CDR3 is 15 residues. CDR3 in amino acids: CASSPGASGYNEQFF. The DNA for the CDR3 is TGTGCCAGCTCACCCGGGGCTAGCGGCTACAATGAGCAGTTCTTC.

This chain's CDR3 is CASSISVTGGLTDTQYF. CDR3 nucleotides: TGTGCCAGTAGTATAAGCGTAACGGGAGGGCTGACAGATACGCAGTATTTT. The rearrangement uses TRBV19 and TRBJ2-3; 8 bases agree with TRBD2. The germline CDR1 and CDR2 sequences are LNHDA and SQIVND (reference sequence). The trim removed 2 bases at V and 3 bases at J, leaving 10 bases unmatched. The CDR3 loop spans 17 amino acids.

The chain is built from TRBV11-3 and TRBJ1-1, with 7 bases that match TRBD1. The germline V gene encodes CDR1 SGHNT and CDR2 YENEEA. Losses at the gene ends were 3 bases for V and 11 bases for J; bases not matched to a gene: 3. The CDR3 sequence is 11 residues long. As DNA, the CDR3 is TGTGCCAGCAGCTTTACAGGGGAGGCTTTCTTT. Translated: CASSFTGEAFF.

This clone was recorded only once. This chain joins TRBV10-3 and TRBJ2-7; 11 bases are shared with TRBD1. The germline CDR1 and CDR2 sequences are ENHRY and SYGVKD. J was trimmed by 3 bases and V by 4 bases; bases with no gene match: 5. CDR3 size: 15 residues. The CDR3 nucleotides are TGTGCCATCAGTGTCACCGGGACAGGGGGCTACGAGCAGTACTTC. The encoded protein is CAISVTGTGGYEQYF.

In regard to this clone: One junction end does not reproduce the germline sequence, and a read error may be involved. The sample carries other DNA sequences with the same CDR3. The CDR3: CASSLTSGSYEQYF. As DNA, the CDR3 is TGTGCAAGCAGTCTGACTAGCGGGAGCTACGAGCAGTACTTC. This chain connects TRBV11-3 to TRBJ2-7; 12 bases align to TRBD2. The CDR3 totals 14 residues. The germline V gene has CDR1 SGHNT and CDR2 YENEEA.

This chain joins TRBV9 and TRBJ2-5; D is perhaps TRBD1 (6 bases). CDR1 SGDLS and CDR2 YYNGEE come from the germline V gene. Trimming shortened V by 3 bases and J by 5 bases, and 17 bases separated the two germline ends. This CDR3 region has 15 residues. The CDR3 DNA follows: TGTGCCAGCAGCGCCGGGACACCCCTTTCTGAGACCCAGTACTTC. Encoded protein: CASSAGTPLSETQYF.

The chain recombines TRBV14 with TRBJ1-2, with 8 bases fitting TRBD1. The CDR3 has 15 amino acids. Unmatched junction bases numbered 5, after V lost 1 base and J lost 4 bases. Germline lookup yields CDR1 SGHDN and CDR2 FVKESK. The DNA for the CDR3 is TGTGCCAGCAGCCAAGCCTCAGGGGGCATCTATGGCTACACCTTC. Translation: CASSQASGGIYGYTF.

In this sample, this clone turned up once. The chain couples TRBV9 to TRBJ2-5, with 7 bases lining up with TRBD2. The CDR3 has 14 amino acids. Germline lookup yields CDR1 SGDLS and CDR2 YYNGEE. Trimming at V came to 0 bases and at J to 5 bases, leaving 4 bases not matched to a gene. As DNA, the CDR3 is TGTGCCAGCAGCGTAGATGGGAGGGAGGAGACCCAGTACTTC. Translated, it gives CASSVDGREETQYF.

This chain's CDR3 is CASSFRGREKLFF. CDR3 nucleotides: TGTGCCAGCAGCTTCAGGGGGAGAGAAAAACTGTTTTTT. The V and J genes are TRBV13 and TRBJ1-4; 7 positions match TRBD1. With 3 bases clipped from V and 8 bases from J, the junction kept 3 bases outside the gene matches. The germline CDR1 and CDR2 sequences are PRHDT and FYEKMQ (reference sequence). The CDR3 loop spans 13 amino acids.

This clone appeared a single time. V gene TRBV7-2 combines with J gene TRBJ2-5; D might be TRBD1 (6 bases). CDR3 length equals 17 residues. The germline V gene encodes CDR1 SGHTA and CDR2 FQGNSA. V lost 3 bases and J lost 3, with 20 bases in between. As DNA, the CDR3 is TGTGCCAGCAGCTTTCCCCGGGCCGTCCGGGACAAAGAGACCCAGTACTTC. Translating it yields CASSFPRAVRDKETQYF.

The J gene is TRBJ1-2, the V gene TRBV29-1; 8 bases line up with TRBD1. Looked up from germline, CDR1 is SQVTM and CDR2 is ANQGSEA. V trimming: 7 bases; J trimming: 0 bases; junction bases outside the gene matches: 13. The CDR3 is made up of 16 amino acids. DNA for the CDR3: TGCAGCGGGGGTGGGACAGGTGATCAAGCTAACTATGGCTACACCTTC. Its translation is CSGGGTGDQANYGYTF.

The rearrangement links TRBV6-1 to TRBJ2-7; weak D call: TRBD2 (5 bases). Germline CDR1 reads MNHNS; CDR2 reads SASEGT. The V end was cut by 10 bases, the J end by 2 bases, with 12 bases between. The CDR3 extends over 12 amino acids. CDR3 protein: CAISDFTYEQYF. CDR3 DNA sequence: TGTGCCATCTCGGACTTCACCTACGAGCAGTACTTC.

The V and J genes are TRBV5-1 and TRBJ2-1; 12 bases agree with TRBD2. V was pared by 3 bases and J by 0 bases, with 13 bases of the junction left unmatched. CDR1 and CDR2 (germline): SGHRS, YFSETQ. CDR3 length: 20 residues. CDR3 sequence: CASSWPNRLAGGSSYNEQFF. CDR3 nucleotide sequence: TGCGCCAGCAGCTGGCCTAACAGGCTAGCGGGAGGGAGCTCCTACAATGAGCAGTTCTTC.

The chain recombines TRBV9 with TRBJ1-5; the match to TRBD1 covers 8 bases. CDR1 SGDLS and CDR2 YYNGEE come from the germline V gene. The CDR3 covers 15 residues. Losses at the gene ends were 4 bases for V and 6 bases for J; bases not matched to a gene: 9. Written as DNA, the CDR3 is TGTGCCAGCAGCAACGGACAGGGAGGGGGTCAGCCCCAGCATTTT. As protein: CASSNGQGGGQPQHF.

This clone came up once. The gene calls are TRBV5-4 and TRBJ2-3; 7 nucleotides agree with TRBD2. Trimming removed 4 bases from V and 4 bases from J; junction bases left unmatched: 3. CDR3 length: 13 amino acids. The V gene's germline CDR1 is SGHNT and CDR2 YYREEE (reference sequence). The CDR3 region has the DNA TGTGCCAGCAGCCCCCGGGGGGCAGATACGCAGTATTTT. Protein sequence: CASSPRGADTQYF.

The CDR3: CASSLGQGGSNGELFF. As DNA, the CDR3 is TGTGCCAGCAGCTTAGGACAGGGTGGGAGTAACGGGGAGCTGTTTTTT. This rearrangement joins TRBV7-2 to TRBJ2-2; TRBD1 matches at 7 bases. CDR1 is SGHTA, CDR2 FQGNSA, per germline. V lost 1 base and J lost 7; bases outside the gene matches: 9. The CDR3 runs to 16 residues.

The rearrangement links TRBV7-6 to TRBJ2-3; 8 bases are shared with TRBD2. The V gene's germline CDR1 is SGHVS and CDR2 FNYEAQ. The CDR3 loop spans 16 amino acids. V shed 1 base and J 0 bases; nucleotides not matched to a gene: 3. CDR3 sequence: CASSLDASGSTDTQYF. The CDR3 DNA reads TGTGCCAGCAGCTTAGACGCTAGCGGGAGCACAGATACGCAGTATTTT.

Comments on this clone: At one boundary the junction diverges from the germline segment, which might be a read error. The same CDR3 is also encoded by other DNA sequences in this sample. The CDR3 reads CASSLGLTMNTEAFF. The CDR3 DNA reads TGCGCTAGCAGCCTTGGACTTACAATGAACACTGAAGCTTTCTTT. J is TRBJ1-1 and V is TRBV5-1; D is unresolved. The CDR3 extends over 15 amino acids. Looked up from germline, CDR1 is SGHRS and CDR2 is YFSETQ.

The V and J genes are TRBV6-6 and TRBJ1-1; 8 bases line up with TRBD1. This CDR3 is 15 amino acids long. J gave up 0 bases and V 2 bases, and 2 bases lay outside the gene matches. CDR1 is MNHNY and CDR2 is SVGAGI in the germline V gene (reference sequence). The CDR3 DNA follows: TGTGCCAGCAGTTACCCGGGACAGGTGAACACTGAAGCTTTCTTT. This gives the protein CASSYPGQVNTEAFF.

The chain couples TRBV19 to TRBJ2-6, with D unresolved. There are 14 residues in the CDR3. The germline V gene encodes CDR1 LNHDA and CDR2 SQIVND (reference sequence). Trimming shortened V by 9 bases and J by 0 bases, and 9 bases separated the two germline ends. This chain's CDR3 is CASLYSSGANVLTF. CDR3 in DNA: TGTGCCAGCCTGTATAGCTCTGGGGCCAACGTCCTGACTTTC.

CDR3 nucleotides: TGCGCCAGCAGCCGAGGGACTAGCGGGCGGGAGACCCAGTACTTC. As protein: CASSRGTSGRETQYF. This chain joins TRBV5-1 and TRBJ2-5, with TRBD2 identical over 12 bases. The CDR3 is 15 residues long. Germline V lookup: CDR1 SGHRS, CDR2 YFSETQ. Trimming at V came to 4 bases and at J to 5 bases, leaving 6 bases not matched to a gene.

V usage is TRBV18 and J usage is TRBJ2-3; the match to TRBD2 covers 14 bases. This CDR3 has 16 residues. Germline CDR1 is KGHSH and CDR2 is LQKENI. V shed 5 bases, J shed 4 bases, and the junction held 5 bases outside the gene matches. The CDR3 is CASSSTSGRAPDTQYF. The CDR3 DNA sequence: TGTGCCAGCTCATCGACTAGCGGGAGGGCCCCAGATACGCAGTATTTT.

This rearrangement joins TRBV19 to TRBJ2-7; 10 nucleotides align to TRBD2. The CDR3 loop spans 13 amino acids. CDR1 and CDR2 from the germline V gene are LNHDA and SQIVND (reference sequence). V lost 7 bases and J lost 6; bases outside the gene matches: 6. The CDR3 reads CASNDASGSEQYF. Written as DNA, the CDR3 is TGTGCCAGTAATGACGCTAGCGGGAGCGAGCAGTACTTC.

J is TRBJ2-1 and V is TRBV10-1; possible D gene TRBD1, 7 bases. Trimming pared 0 bases from V and 5 bases from J, leaving 14 bases between. CDR3 length equals 16 residues. The germline gives CDR1 WNHNN, CDR2 SYGVQD (reference sequence). CDR3 sequence (DNA): TGCGCCAGCAGTGAGTCGTGGCAGGGGGGACACAATGAGCAGTTCTTC. Residues: CASSESWQGGHNEQFF.

V gene TRBV5-1 combines with J gene TRBJ2-1, with 10 bases matching TRBD2. CDR1 and CDR2 from the germline V gene are SGHRS and YFSETQ. V lost 2 bases and J lost 7; bases outside the gene matches: 9. The CDR3 extends over 16 amino acids. The chain's CDR3 is CASSLSVRTSGNEQFF. The CDR3 nucleotides are TGCGCCAGCAGCTTAAGTGTTAGGACTAGCGGTAATGAGCAGTTCTTC.

The rearrangement uses TRBV18 and TRBJ2-3, with a tentative D call TRBD2 (6 bases). CDR1 and CDR2 from the germline V gene are KGHSH and LQKENI. The CDR3 length is 12 residues. Between the trimmed V and J ends, which lost 5 bases and 3 bases, there was a span of 6 bases. In DNA, the CDR3 is TGTGCCAGCTCAGGGGGGACAGATACGCAGTATTTT. Residues: CASSGGTDTQYF.

The V call is TRBV10-3, the J call TRBJ2-5; no firm D call. Germline CDR1 is ENHRY and CDR2 is SYGVKD. This CDR3 region has 12 residues. V was pared by 3 bases and J by 12 bases, with 14 bases between. CDR3 in DNA: TGTGCCATCAGTGATCCGGCAGGTGAAGAGTACTTC. Its translation: CAISDPAGEEYF.